The next 9 T cell receptor beta chains were all read from a single sample in a study of cytomegalovirus exposure and HLA in healthy donors. The PCR employed 60 Vbeta primers together with 13 Jbeta primers. Here immunoSEQ multiplex PCR was the method, and the copy in TCRdb shows in-frame clones only, minus some. The data hold under 120,000 clones, with less than 75% observed a single time. The sequenced material came from PBMCs. These receptors originate from a man aged 40-50 years in good health and CMV-seropositive.

The J gene is TRBJ2-3, the V gene TRBV2; D might be TRBD2 (7 bases). The length of the CDR3 is 18 residues. With 6 bases removed from V and 0 bases from J, the gap between germline ends came to 22 bases. Germline CDR1 is SNHLY and CDR2 is FYNNEI. CDR3 in amino acids: CASSPFITGGSSTDTQYF. The CDR3 DNA reads as TGTGCCAGCAGCCCGTTCATCACGGGGGGCAGTAGCACAGATACGCAGTATTTT.

The CDR3 loop is CAWSPTGLEQYF. The CDR3 DNA is TGTGCCTGGAGTCCGACAGGGCTCGAGCAGTACTTC. V is TRBV30 and J is TRBJ2-7; 7 bases map to TRBD1. CDR1 is GTSNPN and CDR2 is SVGIG in the germline V gene (reference sequence). V lost 2 bases to trimming and J lost 6 bases; unmatched junction nucleotides: 4. This CDR3 comprises 12 residues.

A word on this clone: The same CDR3 is also encoded by other DNA sequences in this sample. The rearrangement joins TRBV6-4 to TRBJ2-6; D is possibly TRBD2 (6 bases). Germline loops: CDR1 MRHNA, CDR2 SNTAGT. V dropped 2 bases and J dropped 2 bases, with 7 bases sitting between them. The CDR3 sequence is 15 residues long. The CDR3 nucleotides are TGTGCCAGCAGTGACGGAGGGACTGGGGCCAACGTCCTGACTTTC. Its translation is CASSDGGTGANVLTF.

V is TRBV15 and J is TRBJ1-2; D gene ambiguous. Per germline, CDR1 LNHNV and CDR2 YYDKDF (reference sequence). The CDR3 is 12 residues long. The V end lost 2 bases, the J end lost 8 bases, and 9 bases lay between the germline ends. DNA of the CDR3: TGTGCCACCAGCAGATCGGGATTAGGCTACACCTTC. Protein product: CATSRSGLGYTF. Full variable domain (rest looked up from reference TRBV15 and TRBJ1-2): DAMVIQNPRYQVTQFGKPVTLSCSQTLNHNVMYWYQQKSSQAPKLLFHYYDKDFNNEADTPDNFQSRRPNTSFCFLDIRSPGLGDTAMYLCATSRSGLGYTFGSGTRLTVV.

This clone was seen a single time. The rearrangement joins TRBV15 to TRBJ2-3; 10 bases line up with TRBD1. The germline V gene has CDR1 LNHNV and CDR2 YYDKDF (reference sequence). CDR3 length equals 16 residues. The J segment lost 3 bases and the V segment lost 1 base, leaving 4 bases of the junction unmatched. CDR3 nucleotides: TGTGCCACCAGCAGAGGGACAGGGGGTTCGACAGATACGCAGTATTTT. As protein: CATSRGTGGSTDTQYF.

J is TRBJ1-3 and V is TRBV2; weak D call: TRBD1 (6 bases). The V end was cut by 5 bases, the J end by 2 bases, with 13 bases between. Germline-derived CDR1 and CDR2 are SNHLY and FYNNEI. The CDR3 contains 15 residues. Here the CDR3 DNA reads TGTGCCAGCAGTCGATCTACAGGGACTGGAAACACCATATATTTT. Translating gives CASSRSTGTGNTIYF.

This chain joins TRBV5-8 and TRBJ2-5, with 11 bases fitting TRBD1. J was trimmed by 5 bases and V by 0 bases; bases with no gene match: 6. From germline, CDR1 is SGHTS and CDR2 YDEGEE. The CDR3 is made up of 16 amino acids. The CDR3, as DNA: TGTGCCAGCAGCTTGGCTTTGGGACAGGGGGACGAGACCCAGTACTTC. Translating gives CASSLALGQGDETQYF.

The chain joins TRBV5-1 to TRBJ1-4, with TRBD1 matching 7 bases. Germline V CDR1 and CDR2: SGHRS, YFSETQ. The CDR3 is 16 amino acids. Unmatched junction bases numbered 5, after V lost 3 bases and J lost 0 bases. DNA for the CDR3: TGCGCCAGCAGCTACCGGGACAGTGCAACTAATGAAAAACTGTTTTTT. This sequence encodes CASSYRDSATNEKLFF.

The V and J genes are TRBV5-1 and TRBJ1-2; 12 positions match TRBD1. Unmatched junction bases numbered 5, after V lost 3 bases and J lost 8 bases. CDR1 SGHRS and CDR2 YFSETQ come from the germline V gene. The CDR3 length is 14 residues. The CDR3 sequence is CASSSGQGAEGYTF. CDR3 bases: TGCGCCAGCAGCTCGGGACAGGGGGCGGAAGGCTACACCTTC.